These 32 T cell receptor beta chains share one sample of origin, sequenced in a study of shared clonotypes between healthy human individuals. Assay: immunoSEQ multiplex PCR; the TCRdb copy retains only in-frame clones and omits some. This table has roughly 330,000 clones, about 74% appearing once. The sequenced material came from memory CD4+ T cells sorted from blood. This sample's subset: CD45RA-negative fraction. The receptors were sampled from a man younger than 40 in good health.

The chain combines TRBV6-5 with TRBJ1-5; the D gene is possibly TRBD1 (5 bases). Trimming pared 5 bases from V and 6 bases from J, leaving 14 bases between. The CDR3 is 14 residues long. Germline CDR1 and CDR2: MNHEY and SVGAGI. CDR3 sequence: CASSRLGPPQPQHF. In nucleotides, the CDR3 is TGTGCCAGCAGTCGACTGGGACCCCCTCAGCCCCAGCATTTT.

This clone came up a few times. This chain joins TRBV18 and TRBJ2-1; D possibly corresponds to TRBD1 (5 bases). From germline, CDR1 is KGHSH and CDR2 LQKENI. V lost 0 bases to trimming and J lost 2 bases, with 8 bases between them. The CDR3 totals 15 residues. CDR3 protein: CASSPPGVPYNEQFF. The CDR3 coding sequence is TGTGCCAGCTCACCACCAGGGGTACCCTACAATGAGCAGTTCTTC.

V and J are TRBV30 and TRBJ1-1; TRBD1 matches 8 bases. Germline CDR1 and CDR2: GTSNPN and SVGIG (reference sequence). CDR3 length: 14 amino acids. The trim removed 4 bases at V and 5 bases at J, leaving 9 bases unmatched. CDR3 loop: CAWTLSDRVTEAFF. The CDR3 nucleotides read TGTGCCTGGACGCTATCGGACAGGGTAACTGAAGCTTTCTTT.

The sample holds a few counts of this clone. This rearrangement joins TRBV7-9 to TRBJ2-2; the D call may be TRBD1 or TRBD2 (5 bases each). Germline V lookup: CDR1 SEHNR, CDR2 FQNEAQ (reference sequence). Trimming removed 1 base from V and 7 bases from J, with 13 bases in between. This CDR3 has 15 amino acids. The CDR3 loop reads CASSLDARDLGELFF. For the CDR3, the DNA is TGTGCCAGCAGCTTAGACGCTAGGGACCTCGGGGAGCTGTTTTTT. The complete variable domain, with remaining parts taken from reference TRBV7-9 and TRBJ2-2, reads DTGVSQNPRHKITKRGQNVTFRCDPISEHNRLYWYRQTLGQGPEFLTYFQNEAQLEKSRLLSDRFSAERPKGSFSTLEIQRTEQGDSAMYLCASSLDARDLGELFFGEGSRLTVL.

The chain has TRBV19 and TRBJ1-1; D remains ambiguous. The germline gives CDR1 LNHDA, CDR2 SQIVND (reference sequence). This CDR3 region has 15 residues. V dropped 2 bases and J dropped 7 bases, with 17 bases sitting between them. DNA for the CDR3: TGTGCCAGTAGTATAATTTTAACCGGGCAGCATGAAGCTTTCTTT. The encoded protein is CASSIILTGQHEAFF.

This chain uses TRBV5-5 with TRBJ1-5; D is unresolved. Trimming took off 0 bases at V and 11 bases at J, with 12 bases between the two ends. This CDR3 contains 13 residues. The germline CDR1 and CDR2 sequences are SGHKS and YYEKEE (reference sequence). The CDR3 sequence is CASSLATDTAQHF. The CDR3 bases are TGTGCCAGCAGCTTGGCCACTGATACGGCCCAGCATTTT.

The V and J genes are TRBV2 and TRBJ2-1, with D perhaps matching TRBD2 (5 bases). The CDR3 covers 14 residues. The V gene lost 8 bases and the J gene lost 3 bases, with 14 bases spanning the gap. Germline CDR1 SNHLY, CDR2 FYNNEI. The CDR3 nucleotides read TGTGCCAGCGAAACTAGTGGGCTCTACAATGAGCAGTTCTTC. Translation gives CASETSGLYNEQFF.

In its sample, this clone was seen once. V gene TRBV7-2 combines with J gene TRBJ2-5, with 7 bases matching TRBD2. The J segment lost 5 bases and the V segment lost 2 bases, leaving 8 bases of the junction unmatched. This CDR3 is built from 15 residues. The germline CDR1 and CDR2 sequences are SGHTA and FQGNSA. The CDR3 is CASSLWTGGRETQYF. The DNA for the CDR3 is TGTGCCAGCAGCTTATGGACGGGAGGAAGGGAGACCCAGTACTTC.

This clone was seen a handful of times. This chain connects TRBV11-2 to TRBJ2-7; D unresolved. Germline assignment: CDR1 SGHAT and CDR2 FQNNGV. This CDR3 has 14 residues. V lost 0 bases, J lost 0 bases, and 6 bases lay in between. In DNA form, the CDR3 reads TGTGCCAGCAGCTTAGAATACATCTCCTACGAGCAGTACTTC. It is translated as CASSLEYISYEQYF.

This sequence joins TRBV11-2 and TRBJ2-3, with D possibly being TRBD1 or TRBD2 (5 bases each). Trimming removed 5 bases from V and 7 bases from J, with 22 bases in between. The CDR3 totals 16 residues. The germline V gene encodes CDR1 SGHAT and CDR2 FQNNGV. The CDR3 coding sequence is TGTGCCAGCAGCCTTACGGGGCTAGCAGGGACGAATACGCAGTATTTT. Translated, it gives CASSLTGLAGTNTQYF.

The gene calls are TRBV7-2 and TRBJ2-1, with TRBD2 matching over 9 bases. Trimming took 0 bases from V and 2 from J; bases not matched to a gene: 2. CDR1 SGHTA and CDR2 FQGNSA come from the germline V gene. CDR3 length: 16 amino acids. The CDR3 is CASSLAAGGPYNEQFF. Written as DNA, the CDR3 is TGTGCCAGCAGCTTAGCGGCGGGAGGGCCCTACAATGAGCAGTTCTTC.

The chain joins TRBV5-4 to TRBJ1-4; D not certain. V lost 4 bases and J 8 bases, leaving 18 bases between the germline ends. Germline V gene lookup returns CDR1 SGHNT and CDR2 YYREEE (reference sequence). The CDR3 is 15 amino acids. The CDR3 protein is CASSKGSQAGEKLFF. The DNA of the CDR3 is TGTGCCAGCAGCAAAGGATCGCAGGCTGGGGAAAAACTGTTTTTT.

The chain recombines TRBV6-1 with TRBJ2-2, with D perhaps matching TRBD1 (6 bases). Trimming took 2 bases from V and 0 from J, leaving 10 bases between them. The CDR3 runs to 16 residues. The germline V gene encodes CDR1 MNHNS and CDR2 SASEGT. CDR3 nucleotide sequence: TGTGCCAGCAGTGAAACGACAGGCGCGAACACCGGGGAGCTGTTTTTT. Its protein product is CASSETTGANTGELFF.

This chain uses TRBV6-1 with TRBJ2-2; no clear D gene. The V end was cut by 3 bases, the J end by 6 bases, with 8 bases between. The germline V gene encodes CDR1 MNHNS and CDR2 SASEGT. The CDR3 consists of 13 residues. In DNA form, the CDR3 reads TGTGCCAGCAGTGAGGGTAGGGCCGGGGAGCTGTTTTTT. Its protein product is CASSEGRAGELFF.

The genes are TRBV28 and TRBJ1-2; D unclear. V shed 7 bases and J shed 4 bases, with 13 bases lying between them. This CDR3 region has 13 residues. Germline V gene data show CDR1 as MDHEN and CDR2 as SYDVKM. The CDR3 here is CASTQVFLYGYTF. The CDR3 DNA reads TGTGCCAGCACCCAGGTTTTCCTCTATGGCTACACCTTC.

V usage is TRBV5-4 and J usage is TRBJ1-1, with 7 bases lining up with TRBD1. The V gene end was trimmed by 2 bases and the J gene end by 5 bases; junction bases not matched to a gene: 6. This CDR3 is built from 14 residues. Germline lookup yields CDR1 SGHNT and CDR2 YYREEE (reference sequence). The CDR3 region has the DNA TGTGCCAGCAGCTTATCACAGGGGTGGACTGAAGCTTTCTTT. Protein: CASSLSQGWTEAFF.

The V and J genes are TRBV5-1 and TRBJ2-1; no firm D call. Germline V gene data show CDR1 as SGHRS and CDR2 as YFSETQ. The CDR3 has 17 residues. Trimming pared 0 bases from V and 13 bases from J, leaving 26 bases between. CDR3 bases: TGCGCCAGCAGCTTGGGGACCGGGCCTAACAACGCGCTTGACCAGTTCTTC. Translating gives CASSLGTGPNNALDQFF.

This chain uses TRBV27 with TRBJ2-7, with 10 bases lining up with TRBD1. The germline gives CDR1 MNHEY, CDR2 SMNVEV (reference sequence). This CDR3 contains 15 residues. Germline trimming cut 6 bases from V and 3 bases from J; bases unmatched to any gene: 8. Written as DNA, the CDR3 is TGTGCCAGCAGGAGGACCGGGACAGGGGTCTACGAGCAGTACTTC. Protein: CASRRTGTGVYEQYF.

The CDR3 bases are TGTGCCACCAGCATTAGCGGGAGTACGGTAGATACGCAGTATTTT. Amino acid sequence: CATSISGSTVDTQYF. The chain employs TRBV15 and TRBJ2-3, with 9 bases lining up with TRBD2. V trimming: 4 bases; J trimming: 5 bases; junction bases outside the gene matches: 7. This CDR3 is 15 amino acids long. The germline CDR1 and CDR2 sequences are LNHNV and YYDKDF (reference sequence).

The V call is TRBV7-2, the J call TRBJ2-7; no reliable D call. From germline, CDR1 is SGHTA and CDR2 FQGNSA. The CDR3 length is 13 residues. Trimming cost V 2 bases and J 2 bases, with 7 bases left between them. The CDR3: CASSLTAPYEQYF. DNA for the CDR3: TGTGCCAGCAGCTTAACGGCCCCCTACGAGCAGTACTTC.

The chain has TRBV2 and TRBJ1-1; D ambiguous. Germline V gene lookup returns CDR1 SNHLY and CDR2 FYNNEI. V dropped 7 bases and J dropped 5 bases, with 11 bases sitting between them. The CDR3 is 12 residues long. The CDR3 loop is CASIWERTEAFF. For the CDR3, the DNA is TGTGCCAGCATCTGGGAGAGGACTGAAGCTTTCTTT.

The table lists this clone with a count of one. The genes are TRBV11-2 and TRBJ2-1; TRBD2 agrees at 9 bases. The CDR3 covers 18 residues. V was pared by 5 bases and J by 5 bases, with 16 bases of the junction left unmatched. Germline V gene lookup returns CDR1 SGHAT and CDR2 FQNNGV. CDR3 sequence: CASSPDRSLAGPHNEQFF. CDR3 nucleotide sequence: TGTGCCAGCAGCCCTGACCGCTCACTAGCGGGCCCCCACAATGAGCAGTTCTTC.

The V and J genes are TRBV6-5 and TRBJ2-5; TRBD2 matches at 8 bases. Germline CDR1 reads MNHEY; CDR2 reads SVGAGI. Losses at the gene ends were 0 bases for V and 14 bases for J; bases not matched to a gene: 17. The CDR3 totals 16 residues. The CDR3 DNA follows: TGTGCCAGCAGTTACTCGCTACTAGCGGACACCCCAAACGTATACTTC. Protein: CASSYSLLADTPNVYF.

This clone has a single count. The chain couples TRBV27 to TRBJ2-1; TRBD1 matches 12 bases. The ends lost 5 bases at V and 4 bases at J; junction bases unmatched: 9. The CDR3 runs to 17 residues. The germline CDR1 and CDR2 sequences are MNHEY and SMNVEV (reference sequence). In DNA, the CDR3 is TGTGCCAGCAGTGCCGGGACAGGGGGCGTCGTTTACAATGAGCAGTTCTTC. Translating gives CASSAGTGGVVYNEQFF.

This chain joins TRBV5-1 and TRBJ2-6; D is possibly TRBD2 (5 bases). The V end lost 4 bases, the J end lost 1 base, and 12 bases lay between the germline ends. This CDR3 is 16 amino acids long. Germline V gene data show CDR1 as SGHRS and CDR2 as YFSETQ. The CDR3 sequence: CASSPGLLSGANVLTF. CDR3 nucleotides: TGCGCCAGCAGCCCTGGACTGCTATCTGGGGCCAACGTCCTGACTTTC.

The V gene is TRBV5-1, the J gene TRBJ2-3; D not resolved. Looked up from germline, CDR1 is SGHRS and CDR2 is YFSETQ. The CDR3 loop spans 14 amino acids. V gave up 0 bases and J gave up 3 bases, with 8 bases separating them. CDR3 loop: CASSLGSATDTQYF. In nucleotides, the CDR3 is TGCGCCAGCAGCTTGGGTTCAGCTACAGATACGCAGTATTTT.

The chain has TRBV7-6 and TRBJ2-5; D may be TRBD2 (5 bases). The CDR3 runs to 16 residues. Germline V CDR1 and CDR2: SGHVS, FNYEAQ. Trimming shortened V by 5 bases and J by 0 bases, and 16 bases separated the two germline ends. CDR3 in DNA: TGTGCCAGCAGCCCAGCGGTGGTTAGCGACCAAGAGACCCAGTACTTC. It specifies CASSPAVVSDQETQYF.

The CDR3 region has the DNA TGTGCCAGCAGTAAGACTAGCGGGGGTTCAGATACGCAGTATTTT. Translation gives CASSKTSGGSDTQYF. V is TRBV14 and J is TRBJ2-3; 12 bases map to TRBD2. CDR3 length: 15 residues. V gave up 6 bases and J gave up 4 bases; unmatched junction bases: 5. Germline V gene data show CDR1 as SGHDN and CDR2 as FVKESK.

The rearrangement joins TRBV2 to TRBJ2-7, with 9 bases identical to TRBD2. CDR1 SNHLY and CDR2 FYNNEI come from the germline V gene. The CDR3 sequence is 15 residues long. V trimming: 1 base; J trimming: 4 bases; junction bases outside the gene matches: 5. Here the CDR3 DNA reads TGTGCCAGCAGTGAAGTTTCGGCGGGAGGGTACGAGCAGTACTTC. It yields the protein CASSEVSAGGYEQYF.

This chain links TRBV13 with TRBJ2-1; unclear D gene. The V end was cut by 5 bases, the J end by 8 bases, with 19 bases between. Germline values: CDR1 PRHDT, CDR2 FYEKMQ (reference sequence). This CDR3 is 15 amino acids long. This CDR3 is CASSPRQDITHEQFF. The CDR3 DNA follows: TGTGCCAGCAGCCCCCGCCAGGATATCACACATGAGCAGTTCTTC.

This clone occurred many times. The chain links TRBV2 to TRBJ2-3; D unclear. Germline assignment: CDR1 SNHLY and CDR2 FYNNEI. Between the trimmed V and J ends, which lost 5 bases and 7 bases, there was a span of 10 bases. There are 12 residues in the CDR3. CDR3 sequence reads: CASSQEGNTQYF. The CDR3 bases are TGTGCCAGCAGTCAGGAAGGAAATACGCAGTATTTT.

CDR3 sequence reads: CASSLYQGVGLVNQPQHF. CDR3 sequence (DNA): TGTGCCAGCAGCTTATATCAGGGCGTGGGCCTCGTCAATCAGCCCCAGCATTTT. This chain uses TRBV7-9 with TRBJ1-5; tentative D call: TRBD1 (5 bases). Per the germline V gene, CDR1 is SEHNR and CDR2 is FQNEAQ (reference sequence). Trimming stripped 2 bases from V and 3 bases from J, with 20 bases between. This CDR3 is built from 18 residues.